The clone carrying this T cell receptor beta chain was recorded a few times. These data originate in a study of blood T cell repertoires in COVID-19. Looking at the study overall: Samples came from the United States, Italy and Spain, spanning acute and convalescent COVID-19.

Sequencing used immunoSEQ multiplex PCR; TCRdb keeps in-frame clones, though not all of them. Among tens of thousands of clones, approximately 86% were seen once, and the ten largest hold approximately 15%. The CDR3 spans 16 residues. Losses at the gene ends were 4 bases for V and 1 base for J; bases not matched to a gene: 2. From germline, CDR1 is MGHRA and CDR2 YSYEKL. V is TRBV4-1 and J is TRBJ2-6, with 9 bases aligning to TRBD1. The source of this sequence is a man aged 35-49 years with COVID-19, enrolled during active disease. Sequences were obtained from peripheral blood. CDR3 coding DNA: TGCGCCAGCAGCCCGGGACAGGGTTCTGGGGCCAACGTCCTGACTTTC. Protein product: CASSPGQGSGANVLTF.